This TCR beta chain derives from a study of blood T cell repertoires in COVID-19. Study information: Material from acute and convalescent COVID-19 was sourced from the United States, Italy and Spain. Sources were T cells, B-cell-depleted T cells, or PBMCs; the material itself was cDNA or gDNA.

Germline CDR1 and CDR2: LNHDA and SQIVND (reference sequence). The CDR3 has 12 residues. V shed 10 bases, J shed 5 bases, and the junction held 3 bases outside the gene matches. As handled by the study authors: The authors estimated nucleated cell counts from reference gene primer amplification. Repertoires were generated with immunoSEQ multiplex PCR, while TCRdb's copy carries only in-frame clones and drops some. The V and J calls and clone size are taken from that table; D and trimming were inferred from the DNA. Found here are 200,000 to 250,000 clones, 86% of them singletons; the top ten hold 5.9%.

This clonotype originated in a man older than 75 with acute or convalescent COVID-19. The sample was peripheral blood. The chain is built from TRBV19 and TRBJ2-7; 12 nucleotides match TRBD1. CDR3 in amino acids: CATGTGGHEQYF. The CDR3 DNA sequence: TGTGCCACCGGGACAGGGGGCCACGAGCAGTACTTC.